Included here is one T cell receptor (beta chain) sequence, with context. Its antigen remains unknown. V lost 5 bases, J lost 6 bases, and 13 bases lay in between. Germline CDR1 and CDR2: SGHVS and FQNEAQ. The CDR3 is made up of 13 amino acids. The data are from a study of CD8+CD57+ T cells in acquired aplastic anemia. Overall study: Across the sorted CD4+ and CD8+ cells, DNA amounts averaged approximately 3 ug. Read counts for CD4+ cells (from healthy donors) averaged roughly 11 million.

Profiles of TCR beta VDJ and CDR3 were generated from a genomic DNA template. TCRdb ran MiXCR on the reads and lists one entry per CDR3 protein. The sample carries about 40,000 distinct CDR3 sequences, approximately 67% recorded once. Study-level points and caveats: Patients and controls had in common some 30 CD8+ CDR3 sequences. Patients and controls had CD8+ Simpson's diversity values that were not significantly distinct.

The material sequenced was sorted CD4+, CD8+, or CD8+CD57+ T cells (not recorded which) from PBMCs. The rearrangement links TRBV7-8 to TRBJ1-2; D ambiguous. The origin of this receptor is a human donor in good health, serving as a control. CDR3 sequence (DNA): TGTGCCAGCAGCCAAGGACGGACTCATGGCTACACCTTC. Protein product: CASSQGRTHGYTF.